These 17 T cell receptor beta chains were sequenced from one sample in a study of OX40 agonist ivuxolimab in advanced cancers. Library prep was done by the immunoSEQ multiplex PCR assay. TCRdb obtained this table from immuneACCESS and retained in-frame rearrangements with V and J assigned. These tables miss some clones; where compared with another copy, unresolved V genes account for less than half of the shortfall, and the remainder is unexplained. The sample yields some 25,000 clones; approximately 77% were counted once. Just over 2% of the sample is held by the ten biggest clonotypes. The sample here was CD4+ or CD8+ T cells sorted from blood, taken in a trial of the OX40 agonist ivuxolimab. These TCRs come from an adult with an advanced solid tumor such as melanoma, head and neck, liver or kidney cancer.

The V and J genes are TRBV5-1 and TRBJ2-7; 7 nucleotides line up with TRBD1. After removal of 4 bases from V and 2 bases from J, the junction contained 6 bases not matched to a gene. CDR3 length: 14 residues. Germline CDR1 is SGHRS and CDR2 is YFSETQ. The CDR3 DNA is TGCGCCAGCAGCAATGGACAGGCCGCCTACGAGCAGTACTTC. Translated: CASSNGQAAYEQYF.

The chain employs TRBV7-9 and TRBJ1-6; D remains ambiguous. Per the germline V gene, CDR1 is SEHNR and CDR2 is FQNEAQ (reference sequence). This CDR3 comprises 13 residues. Trimming removed 3 bases at V and 5 bases at J, with 5 bases between. CDR3 nucleotides: TGTGCCAGCAGCTTTTCGGATAATTCACCCCTCCACTTT. Protein: CASSFSDNSPLHF.

The gene calls are TRBV7-2 and TRBJ2-2; 8 bases are a match to TRBD1. Trimming took 4 bases from V and 7 from J; bases not matched to a gene: 11. CDR1 SGHTA and CDR2 FQGNSA come from the germline V gene. The CDR3 spans 16 residues. The CDR3 region has the DNA TGTGCCAGCAGCTCTACTGACAGGGGTCGGATCGGGGAGCTGTTTTTT. Encoded protein: CASSSTDRGRIGELFF.

The table lists this clone with a count of one. The chain has TRBV2 and TRBJ1-2; maybe TRBD1 (5 bases). This CDR3 spans 13 amino acids. Trimming pared 6 bases from V and 8 bases from J, leaving 16 bases between. The germline gives CDR1 SNHLY, CDR2 FYNNEI. The CDR3 protein is CASSPGPLTGYTF. CDR3 bases: TGTGCCAGCAGCCCGGGACCCTTGACGGGCTACACCTTC. The variable domain in full, with the rest retrieved from reference TRBV2 and TRBJ1-2, is EPEVTQTPSHQVTQMGQEVILRCVPISNHLYFYWYRQILGQKVEFLVSFYNNEISEKSEIFDDQFSVERPDGSNFTLKIRSTKLEDSAMYFCASSPGPLTGYTFGSGTRLTVV.

V usage is TRBV5-1 and J usage is TRBJ2-7; D is perhaps TRBD1 (5 bases). The CDR3 has 13 amino acids. Per germline, CDR1 SGHRS and CDR2 YFSETQ. V lost 4 bases and J lost 9, with 17 bases in between. The DNA of the CDR3 is TGCGCCAGCAGCAAACTATCAGGGCAGTTGCAGTACTTC. Encoded protein: CASSKLSGQLQYF.

V and J are TRBV29-1 and TRBJ2-5; D is ambiguous. CDR3 length: 9 residues. Trimming left V 4 bases short and J 5 bases short, with 2 bases between. CDR1 SQVTM and CDR2 ANQGSEA come from the germline V gene. In nucleotides, the CDR3 is TGCAGCGTTGGGGAGACCCAGTACTTC. Translated, it gives CSVGETQYF.

CDR3 in DNA: TGCAGCGCCGAGACAGACACCGGGGAGCTGTTTTTT. It is translated as CSAETDTGELFF. This chain joins TRBV29-1 and TRBJ2-2; D might be TRBD1 (5 bases). Germline CDR1 reads SQVTM; CDR2 reads ANQGSEA. The germline V and J ends were trimmed by 7 bases and 3 bases, with 9 bases remaining between them. The CDR3 runs 12 residues.

Note on this clone: The DNA is omitted, as the CDR3 cannot be located on it reliably, and the CDR3 follows TCRdb's listing. The J gene is TRBJ2-7, the V gene TRBV28; the table gives TRBD2 as D, unverified against the DNA. The germline gives CDR1 MDHEN, CDR2 SYDVKM. The CDR3 sequence runs 13 residues, both termini included. The CDR3 loop reads CASSSSTSTEQYF.

There are a few counts of this clone. This chain links TRBV7-9 with TRBJ2-3; D is ambiguous. CDR1 is SEHNR, CDR2 FQNEAQ, per germline (reference sequence). V gave up 5 bases and J gave up 0 bases, with 15 bases separating them. This CDR3 has 16 amino acids. This CDR3 reads CASSGPGVGSTDTQYF. For the CDR3, the DNA is TGTGCCAGCAGCGGGCCTGGGGTAGGTAGCACAGATACGCAGTATTTT.

In its sample, this clone is medium-sized. The genes are TRBV4-1 and TRBJ1-1; D call uncertain. This CDR3 is built from 15 residues. Germline values: CDR1 MGHRA, CDR2 YSYEKL. The V and J ends lost 0 bases and 1 base respectively, with 9 bases between them. DNA for the CDR3: TGCGCCAGCAGCCAAGAAGTAACGACGAACACTGAAGCTTTCTTT. This translates into CASSQEVTTNTEAFF.

The chain uses TRBV27 and TRBJ1-2; 8 positions agree with TRBD1. The J segment lost 5 bases and the V segment lost 5 bases, leaving 7 bases of the junction unmatched. This CDR3 is built from 14 residues. Per the germline V gene, CDR1 is MNHEY and CDR2 is SMNVEV (reference sequence). CDR3: CASSPTGVRYGYTF. CDR3 bases: TGTGCCAGCAGTCCGACAGGGGTTCGGTATGGCTACACCTTC.

This clone was observed a few times. This sequence joins TRBV4-1 and TRBJ2-7; possibly TRBD2 for D (5 bases). The CDR3 has 13 residues. The V gene's germline CDR1 is MGHRA and CDR2 YSYEKL. V lost 0 bases and J lost 11, with 14 bases in between. Here the CDR3 DNA reads TGCGCCAGCAGCCAAGATCGGTCGGGGATGGAGTACTTC. Translation: CASSQDRSGMEYF.

V usage is TRBV7-9 and J usage is TRBJ2-2, with 8 bases aligning to TRBD2. The CDR3 has 15 residues. V was pared by 8 bases and J by 7 bases, with 12 bases of the junction left unmatched. Per the germline V gene, CDR1 is SEHNR and CDR2 is FQNEAQ (reference sequence). The CDR3 region has the DNA TGTGCCAGCCGGGGGGGCGGGAGCATCGGCGGGGAGCTGTTTTTT. Translated: CASRGGGSIGGELFF. The full variable domain, completed using reference TRBV7-9 and TRBJ2-2, is DTGVSQNPRHKITKRGQNVTFRCDPISEHNRLYWYRQTLGQGPEFLTYFQNEAQLEKSRLLSDRFSAERPKGSFSTLEIQRTEQGDSAMYLCASRGGGSIGGELFFGEGSRLTVL.

The gene calls are TRBV18 and TRBJ2-3; unclear D gene. Germline assignment: CDR1 KGHSH and CDR2 LQKENI. V was clipped by 6 bases and J by 0 bases, with 13 bases between them. This CDR3 comprises 15 residues. CDR3 coding DNA: TGTGCCAGCTCCGAACACCCTGGTAGCACAGATACGCAGTATTTT. Amino acid sequence: CASSEHPGSTDTQYF.

The chain is built from TRBV28 and TRBJ1-2; no clear D. The CDR3 spans 13 residues. Per germline, CDR1 MDHEN and CDR2 SYDVKM. The V end lost 5 bases, the J end lost 5 bases, and 12 bases lay between the germline ends. The CDR3 is CASSPRVGYGYTF. The DNA for the CDR3 is TGTGCCAGCAGTCCTAGGGTTGGATATGGCTACACCTTC.

This chain joins TRBV30 and TRBJ1-1; 8 nucleotides line up with TRBD1. V lost 4 bases and J lost 0; bases outside the gene matches: 4. Germline CDR1 GTSNPN, CDR2 SVGIG (reference sequence). CDR3 length: 14 residues. The CDR3 nucleotides are TGTGCCTGGATGCAGGGGGCATTGAACACTGAAGCTTTCTTT. Its translation: CAWMQGALNTEAFF.

The genes are TRBV30 and TRBJ1-3, with D possibly being TRBD1 (5 bases). V was trimmed by 0 bases and J by 8 bases, leaving 14 bases between them. The germline V gene has CDR1 GTSNPN and CDR2 SVGIG (reference sequence). The CDR3 runs to 14 residues. Written as DNA, the CDR3 is TGTGCCTGGAGTGTCGGCAGGGAGTGGGACACCATATATTTT. Translation gives CAWSVGREWDTIYF.